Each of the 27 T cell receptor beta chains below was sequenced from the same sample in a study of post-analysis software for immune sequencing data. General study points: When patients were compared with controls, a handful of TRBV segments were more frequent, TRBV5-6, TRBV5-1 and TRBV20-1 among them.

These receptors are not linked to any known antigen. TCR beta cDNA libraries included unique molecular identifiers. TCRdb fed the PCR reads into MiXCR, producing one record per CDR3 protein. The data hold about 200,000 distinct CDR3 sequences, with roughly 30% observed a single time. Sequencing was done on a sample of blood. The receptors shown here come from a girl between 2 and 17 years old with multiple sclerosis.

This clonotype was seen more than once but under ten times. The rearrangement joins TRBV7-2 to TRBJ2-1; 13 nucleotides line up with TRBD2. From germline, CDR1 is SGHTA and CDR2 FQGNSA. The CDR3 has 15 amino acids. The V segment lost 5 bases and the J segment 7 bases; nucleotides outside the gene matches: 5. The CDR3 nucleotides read TGTGCCAGCAGCCCCGGACTAGCGGGAGTGAATGAGCAGTTCTTC. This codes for CASSPGLAGVNEQFF.

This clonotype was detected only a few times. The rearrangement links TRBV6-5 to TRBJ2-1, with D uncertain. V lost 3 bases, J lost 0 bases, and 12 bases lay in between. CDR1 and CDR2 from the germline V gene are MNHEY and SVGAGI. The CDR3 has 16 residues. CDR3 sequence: CASSYSTASSYNEQFF. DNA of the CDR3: TGTGCCAGCAGTTATTCGACCGCGAGCTCCTACAATGAGCAGTTCTTC.

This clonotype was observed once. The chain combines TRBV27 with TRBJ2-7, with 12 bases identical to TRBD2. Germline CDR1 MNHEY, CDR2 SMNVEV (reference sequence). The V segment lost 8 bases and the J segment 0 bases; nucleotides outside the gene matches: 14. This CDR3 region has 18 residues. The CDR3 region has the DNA TGTGCCAGCCGACTAGCGGGAGTTCTTCACGACCGCTCCTACGAGCAGTACTTC. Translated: CASRLAGVLHDRSYEQYF.

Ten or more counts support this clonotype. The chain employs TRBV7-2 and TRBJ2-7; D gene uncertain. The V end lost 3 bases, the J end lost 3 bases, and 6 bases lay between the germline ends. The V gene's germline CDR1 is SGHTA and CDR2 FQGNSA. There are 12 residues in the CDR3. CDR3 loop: CASSFPNYEQYF. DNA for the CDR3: TGTGCCAGCAGCTTTCCGAACTACGAGCAGTACTTC. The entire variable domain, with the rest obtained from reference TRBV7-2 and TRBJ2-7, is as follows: GAGVSQSPSNKVTEKGKDVELRCDPISGHTALYWYRQSLGQGLEFLIYFQGNSAPDKSGLPSDRFSAERTGGSVSTLTIQRTQQEDSAVYLCASSFPNYEQYFGPGTRLTVT.

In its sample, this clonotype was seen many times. The CDR3 DNA sequence: TGTGCCAGCAGCAGGGATATTCAAGAGACCCAGTACTTC. Protein product: CASSRDIQETQYF. The V and J genes are TRBV11-2 and TRBJ2-5; unclear D gene. CDR1 is SGHAT, CDR2 FQNNGV, per germline. V was cut by 5 bases and J by 2 bases, with 9 bases left in between. The CDR3 sequence is 13 residues long.

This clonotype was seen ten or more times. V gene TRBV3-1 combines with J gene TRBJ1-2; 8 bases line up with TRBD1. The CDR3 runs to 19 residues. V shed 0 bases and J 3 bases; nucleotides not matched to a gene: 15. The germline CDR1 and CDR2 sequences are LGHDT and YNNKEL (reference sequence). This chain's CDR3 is CASSQEKGRGAGGDYGYTF. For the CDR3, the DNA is TGTGCCAGCAGCCAAGAGAAGGGTCGGGGTGCAGGGGGCGACTATGGCTACACCTTC.

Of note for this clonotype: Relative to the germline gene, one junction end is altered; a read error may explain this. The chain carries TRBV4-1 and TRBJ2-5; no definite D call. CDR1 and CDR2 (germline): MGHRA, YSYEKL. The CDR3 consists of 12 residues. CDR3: CASSQDQETQYF. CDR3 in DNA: TGCGCCAGCAGTCAAGATCAAGAGACCCAGTACTTC.

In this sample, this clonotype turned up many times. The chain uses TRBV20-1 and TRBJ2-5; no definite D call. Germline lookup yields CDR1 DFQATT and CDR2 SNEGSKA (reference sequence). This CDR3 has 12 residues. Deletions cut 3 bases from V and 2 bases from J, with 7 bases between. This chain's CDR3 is CSASPAQETQYF. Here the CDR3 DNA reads TGCAGTGCTAGTCCGGCTCAAGAGACCCAGTACTTC.

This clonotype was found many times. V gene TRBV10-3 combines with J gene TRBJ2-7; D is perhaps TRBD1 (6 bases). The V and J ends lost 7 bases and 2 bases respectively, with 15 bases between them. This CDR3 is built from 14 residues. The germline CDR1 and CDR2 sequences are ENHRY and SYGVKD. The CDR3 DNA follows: TGTGCCATCATGGTCCCGGGACACACCTACGAGCAGTACTTC. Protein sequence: CAIMVPGHTYEQYF.

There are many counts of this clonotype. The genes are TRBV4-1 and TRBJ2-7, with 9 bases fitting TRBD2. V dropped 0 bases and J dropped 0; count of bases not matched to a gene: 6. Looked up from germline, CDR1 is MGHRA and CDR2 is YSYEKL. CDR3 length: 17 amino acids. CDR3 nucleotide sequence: TGCGCCAGCAGCCAAGACTGGGGACTAGCCAACTCCTACGAGCAGTACTTC. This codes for CASSQDWGLANSYEQYF.

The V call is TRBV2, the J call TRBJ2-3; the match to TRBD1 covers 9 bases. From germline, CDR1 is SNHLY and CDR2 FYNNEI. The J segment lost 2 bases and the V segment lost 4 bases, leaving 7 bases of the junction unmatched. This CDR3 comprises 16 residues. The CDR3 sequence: CASSVGTGLSTDTQYF. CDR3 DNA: TGTGCCAGCAGTGTCGGGACAGGGCTTTCCACAGATACGCAGTATTTT.

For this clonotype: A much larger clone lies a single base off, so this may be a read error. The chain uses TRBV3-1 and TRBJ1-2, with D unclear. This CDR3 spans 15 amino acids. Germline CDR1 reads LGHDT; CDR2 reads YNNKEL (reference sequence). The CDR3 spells CVSSQVPGQNYGYTF. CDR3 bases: TGTGTCAGCAGCCAAGTGCCAGGCCAGAACTATGGCTACACCTTC.

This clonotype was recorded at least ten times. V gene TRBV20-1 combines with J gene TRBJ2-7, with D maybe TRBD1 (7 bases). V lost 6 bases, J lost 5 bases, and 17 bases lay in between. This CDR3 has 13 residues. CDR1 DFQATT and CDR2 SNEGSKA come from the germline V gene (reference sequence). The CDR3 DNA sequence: TGCAGTGCCCCTGGAGGGGGCGGACACGAGCAGTACTTC. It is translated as CSAPGGGGHEQYF.

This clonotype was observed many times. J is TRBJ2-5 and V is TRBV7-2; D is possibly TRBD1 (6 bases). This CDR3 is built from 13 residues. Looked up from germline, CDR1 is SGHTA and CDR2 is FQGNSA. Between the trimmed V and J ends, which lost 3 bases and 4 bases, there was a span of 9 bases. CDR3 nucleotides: TGTGCCAGCAGCTTCGGACAGCGAGAGACCCAGTACTTC. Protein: CASSFGQRETQYF.

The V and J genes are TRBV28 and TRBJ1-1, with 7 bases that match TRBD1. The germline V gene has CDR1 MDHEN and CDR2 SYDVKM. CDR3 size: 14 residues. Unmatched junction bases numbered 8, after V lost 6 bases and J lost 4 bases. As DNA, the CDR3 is TGTGCCAGCAGCCTAACCAGGGGGTTCACTGAAGCTTTCTTT. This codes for CASSLTRGFTEAFF.

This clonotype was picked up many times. The CDR3, as DNA: TGTGCCAGCAGGAGGCATGGGACAGGGTTCGACGAGCAGTACTTC. This encodes CASRRHGTGFDEQYF. V gene TRBV12-3 or TRBV12-4 combines with J gene TRBJ2-7; 9 bases map to TRBD1. J lost 5 bases, V lost 6 bases, and 11 bases had no gene match. The CDR3 totals 15 residues.

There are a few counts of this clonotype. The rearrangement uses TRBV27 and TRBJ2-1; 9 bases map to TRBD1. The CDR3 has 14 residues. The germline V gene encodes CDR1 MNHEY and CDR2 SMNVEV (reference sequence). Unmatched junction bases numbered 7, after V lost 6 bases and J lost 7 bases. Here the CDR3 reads CASRIQGANNEQFF. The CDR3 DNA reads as TGTGCCAGCAGGATACAGGGGGCGAATAATGAGCAGTTCTTC.

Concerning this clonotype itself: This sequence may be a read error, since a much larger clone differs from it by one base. The CDR3 bases are TGTGCCGGCAGTGAAGCCGACCGGGACAGGGTTGGGCATTTT. Its translation is CAGSEADRDRVGHF. This chain joins TRBV2 and TRBJ1-5, with 9 nucleotides matching TRBD1. The CDR3 consists of 14 residues. CDR1 and CDR2 from the germline V gene are SNHLY and FYNNEI.

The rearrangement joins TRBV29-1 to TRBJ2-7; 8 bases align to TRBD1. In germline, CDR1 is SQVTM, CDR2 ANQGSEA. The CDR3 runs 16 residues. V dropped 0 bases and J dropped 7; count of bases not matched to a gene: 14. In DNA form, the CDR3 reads TGCAGCGTTGAAGATCGGGCGTCAGGGGGCTTCAGGGAGCAGTACTTC. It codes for CSVEDRASGGFREQYF.

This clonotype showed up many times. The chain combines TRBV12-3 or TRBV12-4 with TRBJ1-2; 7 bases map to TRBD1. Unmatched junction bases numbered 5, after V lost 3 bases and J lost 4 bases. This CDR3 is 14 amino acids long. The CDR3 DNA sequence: TGTGCCAGCAGTTTCTCGGCAGGGGGCTATGGCTACACCTTC. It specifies CASSFSAGGYGYTF.

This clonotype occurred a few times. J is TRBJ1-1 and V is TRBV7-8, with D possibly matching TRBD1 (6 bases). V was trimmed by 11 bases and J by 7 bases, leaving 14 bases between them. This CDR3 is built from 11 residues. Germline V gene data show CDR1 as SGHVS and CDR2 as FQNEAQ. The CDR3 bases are TGTGCCGTTGGGGGCGTAGGTGAAGCTTTCTTT. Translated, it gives CAVGGVGEAFF.

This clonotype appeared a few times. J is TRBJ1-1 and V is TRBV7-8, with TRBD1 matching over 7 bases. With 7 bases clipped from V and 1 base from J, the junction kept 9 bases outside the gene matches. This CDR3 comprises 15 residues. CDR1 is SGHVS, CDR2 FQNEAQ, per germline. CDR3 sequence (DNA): TGTGCCAGCACCCCAGGGGGGCGGCGGAACACTGAAGCTTTCTTT. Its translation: CASTPGGRRNTEAFF.

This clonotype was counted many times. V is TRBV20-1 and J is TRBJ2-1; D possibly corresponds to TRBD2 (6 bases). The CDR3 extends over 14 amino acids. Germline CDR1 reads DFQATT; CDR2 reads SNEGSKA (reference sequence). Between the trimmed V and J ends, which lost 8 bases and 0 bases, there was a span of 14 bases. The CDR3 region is CSPNVGGSYNEQFF. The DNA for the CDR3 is TGCAGTCCTAACGTGGGGGGCTCCTACAATGAGCAGTTCTTC.

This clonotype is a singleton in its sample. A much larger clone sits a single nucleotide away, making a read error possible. As DNA, the CDR3 is TGCGCCAGCAGCTTACAGAACTGTGGCTACACCTTC. It encodes CASSLQNCGYTF. The chain combines TRBV5-1 with TRBJ1-2; D not resolved. Per germline, CDR1 SGHRS and CDR2 YFSETQ. The CDR3 is 12 residues long. Complete variable domain (other parts from reference TRBV5-1 and TRBJ1-2): KAGVTQTPRYLIKTRGQQVTLSCSPISGHRSVSWYQQTPGQGLQFLFEYFSETQRNKGNFPGRFSGRQFSNSRSEMNVSTLELGDSALYLCASSLQNCGYTFGSGTRLTVV.

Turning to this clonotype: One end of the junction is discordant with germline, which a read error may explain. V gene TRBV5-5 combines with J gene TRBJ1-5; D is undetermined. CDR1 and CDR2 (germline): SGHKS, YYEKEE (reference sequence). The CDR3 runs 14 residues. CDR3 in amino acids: CASSKFYSSQPQHF. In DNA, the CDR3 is TGTGCCAGCAGTAAGTTCTATAGCAGTCAGCCCCAGCATTTT. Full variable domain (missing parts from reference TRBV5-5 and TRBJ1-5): DAGVTQSPTHLIKTRGQQVTLRCSPISGHKSVSWYQQVLGQGPQFIFQYYEKEERGRGNFPDRFSARQFPNYSSELNVNALLLGDSALYLCASSKFYSSQPQHFGDGTRLSIL.

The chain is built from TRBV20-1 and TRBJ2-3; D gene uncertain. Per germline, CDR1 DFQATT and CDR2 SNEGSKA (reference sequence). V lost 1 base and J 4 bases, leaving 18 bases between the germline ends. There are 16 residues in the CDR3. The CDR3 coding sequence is TGCAGTGCTAGAGGCACAACGATTGCCTCTCCAGATACGCAGTATTTT. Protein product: CSARGTTIASPDTQYF.

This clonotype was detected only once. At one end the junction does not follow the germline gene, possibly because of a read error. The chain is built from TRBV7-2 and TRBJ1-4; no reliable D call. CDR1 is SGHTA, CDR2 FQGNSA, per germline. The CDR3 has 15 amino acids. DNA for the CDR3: TGTGCCGGCAGCTTAATTGGTCGGCTTAATGAAAAACTGTTTTTT. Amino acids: CAGSLIGRLNEKLFF.